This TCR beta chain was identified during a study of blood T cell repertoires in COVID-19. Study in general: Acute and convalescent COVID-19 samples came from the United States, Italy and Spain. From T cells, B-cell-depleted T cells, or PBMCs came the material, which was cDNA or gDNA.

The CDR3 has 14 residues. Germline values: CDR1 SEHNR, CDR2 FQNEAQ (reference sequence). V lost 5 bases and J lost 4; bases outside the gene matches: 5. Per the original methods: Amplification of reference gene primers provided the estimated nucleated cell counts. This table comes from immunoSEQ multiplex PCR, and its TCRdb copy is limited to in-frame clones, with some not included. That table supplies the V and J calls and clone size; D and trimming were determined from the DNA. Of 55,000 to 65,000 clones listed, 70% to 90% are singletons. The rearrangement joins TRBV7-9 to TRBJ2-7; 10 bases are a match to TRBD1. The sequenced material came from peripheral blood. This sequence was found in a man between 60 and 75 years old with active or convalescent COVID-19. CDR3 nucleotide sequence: TGTGCCAGCAGCCCTCGGGACAGGGGATACGAGCAGTACTTC. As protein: CASSPRDRGYEQYF.